This TCR beta chain was sequenced for a study of blood T cells in healthy people across ages. The germline V gene encodes CDR1 MDHEN and CDR2 SYDVKM. The CDR3 loop spans 12 amino acids. Concerning this clonotype: What it recognizes is unknown.

Study results and limitations: Investigators viewed diversity estimates from one million T cells as underestimates, the study reported.

Together with a sample-barcoded 5' primer, a J-beta primer mix was included in a second PCR lasting about 6 to 11 cycles. Tagging of each cDNA molecule was performed by a template-switch adaptor with 12 random nucleotides. TCRdb used MiXCR to reprocess the 5' RACE reads, holding one entry per CDR3 protein. The data contain hundreds of thousands of distinct CDR3 sequences, roughly a quarter of them singletons. These data were likewise used in another study, on T cells of mothers and their children.

The TCR was taken from a boy aged 2 to 10 in good health. Sequenced sample: blood. The rearrangement joins TRBV28 to TRBJ2-1, with D possibly TRBD1 on 6 matching bases. The DNA end lines up better with TRBJ2-7; the J call may be wrong. The CDR3 sequence is CASKAQAGEQYF. CDR3 nucleotides: TGTGCCAGCAAGGCACAGGCAGGGGAACAGTACTTC.